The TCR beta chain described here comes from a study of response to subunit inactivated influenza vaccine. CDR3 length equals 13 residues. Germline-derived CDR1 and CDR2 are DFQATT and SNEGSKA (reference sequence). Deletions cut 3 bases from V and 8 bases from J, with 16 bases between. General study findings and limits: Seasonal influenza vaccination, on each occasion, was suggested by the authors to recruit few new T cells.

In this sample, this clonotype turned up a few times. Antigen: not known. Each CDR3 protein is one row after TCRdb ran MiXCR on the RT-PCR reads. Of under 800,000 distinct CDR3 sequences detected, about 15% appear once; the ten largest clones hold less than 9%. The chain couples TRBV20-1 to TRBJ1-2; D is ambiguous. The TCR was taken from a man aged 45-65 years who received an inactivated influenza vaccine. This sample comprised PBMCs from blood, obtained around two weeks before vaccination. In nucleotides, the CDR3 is TGCAGTGCTAGTCACATGCGGACGTGGGGCTACACCTTC. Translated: CSASHMRTWGYTF.